One and the same sample provided the 32 T cell receptor beta chains below, sequenced in a study of cytomegalovirus exposure and HLA in healthy donors. Primers included in the PCR were 60 Vbeta and 13 Jbeta primers. Here immunoSEQ multiplex PCR was the method, and the copy in TCRdb shows in-frame clones only, minus some. This sample has some 150,000 clones, with roughly 80% found just once. Sequencing was carried out using PBMCs. The source is a woman between 35 and 50 years old in good health and CMV-seropositive.

V usage is TRBV11-3 and J usage is TRBJ2-7; 8 nucleotides line up with TRBD1. The CDR3 covers 14 residues. Germline V gives CDR1 SGHNT, CDR2 YENEEA. Unmatched junction bases numbered 5, after V lost 5 bases and J lost 2 bases. CDR3 amino acids: CASSPGQGTYEQYF. The CDR3, as DNA: TGTGCCAGCAGCCCTGGACAGGGTACCTACGAGCAGTACTTC. The full variable domain, its missing parts supplied by reference TRBV11-3 and TRBJ2-7, is EAGVVQSPRYKIIEKKQPVAFWCNPISGHNTLYWYLQNLGQGPELLIRYENEEAVDDSQLPKDRFSAERLKGVDSTLKIQPAELGDSAVYLCASSPGQGTYEQYFGPGTRLTVT.

The V gene is TRBV7-9, the J gene TRBJ2-7, with 8 bases aligning to TRBD1. CDR3 size: 15 residues. With V trimmed by 4 bases and J by 5 bases, 10 bases remained unmatched. The V gene's germline CDR1 is SEHNR and CDR2 FQNEAQ (reference sequence). This CDR3 is CASSSEGQARHEQYF. The CDR3 DNA follows: TGTGCCAGCAGCTCCGAGGGACAGGCTCGTCACGAGCAGTACTTC.

This chain links TRBV5-4 with TRBJ1-1, with a tentative D call TRBD1 (6 bases). The CDR3 consists of 16 residues. Germline V gene lookup returns CDR1 SGHNT and CDR2 YYREEE (reference sequence). V lost 4 bases and J 1 base, leaving 17 bases between the germline ends. CDR3 bases: TGTGCCAGCAGCCCGGGTGGGGCGGGGGCGAACACTGAAGCTTTCTTT. As protein: CASSPGGAGANTEAFF.

J is TRBJ1-1 and V is TRBV9, with unresolved D. The germline V gene has CDR1 SGDLS and CDR2 YYNGEE. Between the trimmed V and J ends, which lost 3 bases and 1 base, there was a span of 7 bases. The CDR3 is made up of 13 amino acids. CDR3 in amino acids: CASSESGNTEAFF. The CDR3 DNA reads as TGTGCCAGCAGCGAGTCGGGGAACACTGAAGCTTTCTTT.

V gene TRBV5-4 combines with J gene TRBJ2-2; 9 bases map to TRBD2. This CDR3 region has 18 residues. Germline CDR1 reads SGHNT; CDR2 reads YYREEE (reference sequence). J gave up 4 bases and V 1 base, and 11 bases lay outside the gene matches. This chain's CDR3 is CASSLPNSAGGFTGELFF. Written as DNA, the CDR3 is TGTGCCAGCAGCTTGCCCAACTCAGCGGGGGGATTCACCGGGGAGCTGTTTTTT.

This clone was detected once. The V and J genes are TRBV2 and TRBJ1-1; D is undetermined. This CDR3 is 16 amino acids long. The germline gives CDR1 SNHLY, CDR2 FYNNEI. Trimming took 2 bases from V and 1 from J, leaving 14 bases between them. CDR3 sequence: CASSEFINTENTEAFF. Here the CDR3 DNA reads TGTGCCAGCAGTGAATTTATTAACACCGAGAACACTGAAGCTTTCTTT.

This clone has a single count. The chain employs TRBV7-2 and TRBJ1-3, with a weak D call TRBD1 (5 bases). Trimming removed 5 bases from V and 5 bases from J, with 10 bases in between. Germline V lookup: CDR1 SGHTA, CDR2 FQGNSA. This CDR3 spans 13 amino acids. CDR3 loop: CASSTRGRNTIYF. The DNA of the CDR3 is TGTGCCAGCAGCACCCGGGGGAGAAACACCATATATTTT.

This rearrangement joins TRBV5-1 to TRBJ1-3; D is ambiguous. The CDR3 contains 16 residues. From germline, CDR1 is SGHRS and CDR2 YFSETQ. V lost 2 bases and J lost 0, with 12 bases in between. The CDR3 region has the DNA TGCGCCAGCAGCTTTGAGGGCAAATTCTCTGGAAACACCATATATTTT. This gives the protein CASSFEGKFSGNTIYF.

This clone has only one observation. The rearrangement links TRBV6-5 to TRBJ1-2, with 7 nucleotides matching TRBD1. CDR1 MNHEY and CDR2 SVGAGI come from the germline V gene. The CDR3 loop spans 12 amino acids. V lost 6 bases to trimming and J lost 9 bases; unmatched junction nucleotides: 7. The chain's CDR3 is CASRSTGVSYTF. CDR3 nucleotides: TGTGCCAGCAGGTCCACAGGGGTGAGCTACACCTTC.

The chain is built from TRBV10-3 and TRBJ2-3; 8 bases agree with TRBD2. There are 17 residues in the CDR3. Germline loops: CDR1 ENHRY, CDR2 SYGVKD. Unmatched junction bases numbered 16, after V lost 4 bases and J lost 7 bases. CDR3 sequence reads: CAISAGSGGLPAYTQYF. The CDR3 region has the DNA TGTGCCATCAGTGCGGGCAGCGGGGGATTGCCTGCGTATACGCAGTATTTT.

The chain combines TRBV18 with TRBJ2-1; the match to TRBD1 covers 10 bases. V gave up 2 bases and J gave up 7 bases; unmatched junction bases: 8. The germline CDR1 and CDR2 sequences are KGHSH and LQKENI. The CDR3 length is 16 residues. CDR3 sequence: CASSPIPGTGANEQFF. DNA of the CDR3: TGTGCCAGCTCACCAATCCCCGGGACAGGGGCTAATGAGCAGTTCTTC.

The chain recombines TRBV29-1 with TRBJ1-1; 11 bases align to TRBD1. The V gene end was trimmed by 5 bases and the J gene end by 6 bases; junction bases not matched to a gene: 8. Germline loops: CDR1 SQVTM, CDR2 ANQGSEA. This CDR3 has 14 amino acids. The CDR3 coding sequence is TGCAGCGTTAGGACAGGGGGCTCTCTCCCTGAAGCTTTCTTT. Its translation: CSVRTGGSLPEAFF.

This chain connects TRBV6-5 to TRBJ1-1; unclear D gene. With 5 bases removed from V and 6 bases from J, the gap between germline ends came to 7 bases. This CDR3 is 11 amino acids long. Germline-derived CDR1 and CDR2 are MNHEY and SVGAGI. CDR3 in amino acids: CASSRGAEAFF. Written as DNA, the CDR3 is TGTGCCAGCAGTCGAGGCGCTGAAGCTTTCTTT.

V gene TRBV7-2 combines with J gene TRBJ1-2, with D maybe TRBD1 (6 bases). CDR3 length equals 13 residues. Per the germline V gene, CDR1 is SGHTA and CDR2 is FQGNSA. The V end was cut by 1 base, the J end by 7 bases, with 10 bases between. CDR3 loop: CASSLEGRGGYTF. The CDR3 DNA sequence: TGTGCCAGCAGCTTAGAGGGCAGGGGTGGCTACACCTTC.

This sequence joins TRBV6-1 and TRBJ2-3, with D perhaps matching TRBD2 (6 bases). The CDR3 is made up of 13 amino acids. Trimming took 2 bases from V and 7 from J, leaving 10 bases between them. Per the germline V gene, CDR1 is MNHNS and CDR2 is SASEGT. CDR3 loop: CASSEQGRNTQYF. CDR3 in DNA: TGTGCCAGCAGTGAACAAGGGAGGAATACGCAGTATTTT.

The chain recombines TRBV6-4 with TRBJ1-5, with D possibly being TRBD1 (5 bases). Germline loops: CDR1 MRHNA, CDR2 SNTAGT. The CDR3 is 16 residues long. V was clipped by 3 bases and J by 3 bases, with 15 bases between them. The CDR3 bases are TGTGCCAGCAGTGATCTTAATCAGGACAACAATCAGCCCCAGCATTTT. It encodes CASSDLNQDNNQPQHF.

The chain has TRBV25-1 and TRBJ1-2; D is undetermined. V shed 3 bases and J shed 4 bases, with 9 bases lying between them. Germline V gives CDR1 MGHDK, CDR2 SYGVNS. This CDR3 spans 13 amino acids. The CDR3 here is CASSDPTLYGYTF. CDR3 bases: TGTGCCAGCAGTGATCCTACCCTCTATGGCTACACCTTC.

The chain recombines TRBV10-3 with TRBJ2-7; no firm D call. V shed 7 bases and J shed 1 base, with 14 bases lying between them. The CDR3 extends over 14 amino acids. Germline CDR1 and CDR2: ENHRY and SYGVKD. CDR3 protein: CAITEMAGSYEQYF. The CDR3 bases are TGTGCCATCACCGAGATGGCAGGTTCCTACGAGCAGTACTTC.

The chain recombines TRBV6-1 with TRBJ2-5, with 9 positions matching TRBD2. CDR3 length equals 14 residues. Trimming took 3 bases from V and 8 from J; bases not matched to a gene: 7. Germline CDR1 and CDR2: MNHNS and SASEGT. The CDR3 coding sequence is TGTGCCAGCAGTGAGGGGGGGACTAGCAGAACCCAGTACTTC. Amino acids: CASSEGGTSRTQYF.

The chain couples TRBV7-9 to TRBJ2-2; D may be TRBD2 (5 bases). The CDR3 has 17 residues. Germline loops: CDR1 SEHNR, CDR2 FQNEAQ (reference sequence). Trimming took 4 bases from V and 0 from J, leaving 15 bases between them. CDR3 DNA sequence: TGTGCCAGCAGCTCGGGGTATAGGGCATCGAACACCGGGGAGCTGTTTTTT. Its translation: CASSSGYRASNTGELFF.

This clone was counted once. At one end the junction does not follow the germline gene, possibly because of a read error. J is TRBJ1-1 and V is TRBV7-9; 9 bases are a match to TRBD1. CDR1 and CDR2 from the germline V gene are SEHNR and FQNEAQ (reference sequence). The CDR3 loop spans 16 amino acids. For the CDR3, the DNA is TGTTCCAGCAGCTTAGTACAGGGGGCGAGTATTTCTGAAGCTTTCTTT. It specifies CSSSLVQGASISEAFF.

The chain combines TRBV5-4 with TRBJ2-3, with TRBD2 identical over 12 bases. CDR1 is SGHNT and CDR2 is YYREEE in the germline V gene (reference sequence). The CDR3 runs 16 residues. Unmatched junction bases numbered 6, after V lost 4 bases and J lost 3 bases. The CDR3 nucleotides are TGTGCCAGCAGCCCGGGACTAGCGGGCGATACAGATACGCAGTATTTT. Protein: CASSPGLAGDTDTQYF.

This chain joins TRBV18 and TRBJ1-6, with 7 bases that match TRBD1. CDR3 length equals 14 residues. Germline V gene data show CDR1 as KGHSH and CDR2 as LQKENI. After removal of 4 bases from V and 8 bases from J, the junction contained 5 bases not matched to a gene. The chain's CDR3 is CASSRDSRDSPLHF. In DNA, the CDR3 is TGTGCCAGCTCACGGGACAGCCGAGATTCACCCCTCCACTTT.

The rearrangement uses TRBV4-1 and TRBJ1-2; D gene uncertain. The V and J ends lost 1 base and 7 bases respectively, with 7 bases between them. Germline CDR1 reads MGHRA; CDR2 reads YSYEKL. The CDR3 loop spans 12 amino acids. The CDR3 region is CASSQASFGYTF. CDR3 nucleotides: TGCGCCAGCAGCCAAGCCTCGTTTGGCTACACCTTC.

The gene calls are TRBV5-1 and TRBJ1-2; D is unresolved. The CDR3 consists of 14 residues. Germline CDR1 and CDR2: SGHRS and YFSETQ. The V and J ends lost 0 bases and 4 bases respectively, with 10 bases between them. The CDR3 loop reads CASSLEPPLYGYTF. The CDR3 DNA sequence: TGCGCCAGCAGCTTGGAGCCCCCCCTCTATGGCTACACCTTC.

Only one count was recorded for this clone. This chain joins TRBV23-1 and TRBJ1-5; no reliable D call. TRBV23-1 counts as an open reading frame of uncertain function. V lost 0 bases to trimming and J lost 0 bases, with 9 bases between them. The CDR3 is made up of 16 amino acids. DNA of the CDR3: TGCGCCAGCAGTCAATCGAGGTTACCTAGCAATCAGCCCCAGCATTTT. Translation gives CASSQSRLPSNQPQHF.

The chain joins TRBV5-6 to TRBJ1-1; TRBD1 might be the D (6 bases). This CDR3 region has 14 residues. V was shortened by 1 base and J by 0 bases, with 7 bases between the two germline ends. Looked up from germline, CDR1 is SGHDT and CDR2 is YYEEEE. This CDR3 reads CASSLKGVNTEAFF. The CDR3 DNA is TGTGCCAGCAGCTTGAAGGGGGTGAACACTGAAGCTTTCTTT.

J is TRBJ2-2 and V is TRBV7-3; D might be TRBD1 (6 bases). The CDR3 sequence is 15 residues long. Trimming cost V 5 bases and J 4 bases, with 14 bases left between them. Germline CDR1 and CDR2: SGHTA and FQGTGA. The CDR3 is CASSPGQSRTGELFF. For the CDR3, the DNA is TGTGCCAGCAGCCCCGGACAGTCTCGCACCGGGGAGCTGTTTTTT.

This clone was seen more than once but under ten times. The chain joins TRBV6-1 to TRBJ2-7, with D perhaps matching TRBD1 (7 bases). Germline V gene sequence: CDR1 MNHNS, CDR2 SASEGT. This CDR3 is built from 13 residues. V was clipped by 8 bases and J by 6 bases, with 17 bases between them. The CDR3 DNA follows: TGTGCCAGCTCTCCACAGGGGACTTCCGAGCAGTACTTC. This translates into CASSPQGTSEQYF.

The chain recombines TRBV5-4 with TRBJ2-5; 8 bases match TRBD1. The trim removed 4 bases at V and 2 bases at J, leaving 10 bases unmatched. CDR3 length equals 16 residues. Germline V gene sequence: CDR1 SGHNT, CDR2 YYREEE (reference sequence). Written as DNA, the CDR3 is TGTGCCAGCAGCCAACCCACGACAGGGGCTCAAGAGACCCAGTACTTC. Translation gives CASSQPTTGAQETQYF.

J is TRBJ1-4 and V is TRBV5-1; 7 bases are a match to TRBD1. With 4 bases clipped from V and 0 bases from J, the junction kept 6 bases outside the gene matches. The V gene's germline CDR1 is SGHRS and CDR2 YFSETQ. The CDR3 loop spans 16 amino acids. The CDR3: CASSGGTAATNEKLFF. CDR3 bases: TGCGCCAGCAGCGGAGGGACAGCCGCAACTAATGAAAAACTGTTTTTT.

The chain couples TRBV7-9 to TRBJ1-6, with 10 bases lining up with TRBD1. The CDR3 is made up of 15 amino acids. V dropped 4 bases and J dropped 6; count of bases not matched to a gene: 3. CDR1 SEHNR and CDR2 FQNEAQ come from the germline V gene (reference sequence). The CDR3 region is CASSYGTGVNSPLHF. CDR3 DNA: TGTGCCAGCAGCTACGGGACAGGGGTTAATTCACCCCTCCACTTT. The complete variable domain, with remaining parts taken from reference TRBV7-9 and TRBJ1-6, reads DTGVSQNPRHKITKRGQNVTFRCDPISEHNRLYWYRQTLGQGPEFLTYFQNEAQLEKSRLLSDRFSAERPKGSFSTLEIQRTEQGDSAMYLCASSYGTGVNSPLHFGNGTRLTVT.